This entry describes one T cell receptor (beta chain). These data are taken from a study of blood T cell repertoires in COVID-19. The CDR3 totals 18 residues. Germline CDR1 SGHTA, CDR2 FQGNSA. Deletions cut 1 base from V and 3 bases from J, with 16 bases between. Per the original data handling: Reference gene primers were amplified, and this amplification served to estimate nucleated cell counts. The repertoire was sequenced with immunoSEQ multiplex PCR; TCRdb's copy has only in-frame clones and lacks some. V and J calls plus clone size are reproduced from that table; the DNA served to infer D and trimming. The sample lists about 170,000 clones, under 85% occurring once.

The chain employs TRBV7-2 and TRBJ1-6; tentatively, D is TRBD1 (6 bases). The TCR comes from a man aged 60 to 69 who had recovered from COVID-19. Sequencing was carried out using peripheral blood. In DNA, the CDR3 is TGTGCCAGCAGCTTAGGTCGGTCTACAGGGCACTATAATTCACCCCTCCACTTT. Translating gives CASSLGRSTGHYNSPLHF.